Listed below are T cell receptor beta chains from one sample, sequenced in a study of blood T cell repertoires in COVID-19. Sequencing used immunoSEQ multiplex PCR; TCRdb keeps in-frame clones, though not all of them. Among about 340,000 clones listed, about nine tenths were seen once. The material sequenced was peripheral blood. Source of these receptors: an older woman with COVID-19, enrolled during active disease. CDR3s include the opening cysteine and the closing phenylalanine or tryptophan. The D gene is left open where the match is weak. Rows give clone size only sometimes, using once, few, many, or a class for an expanded clone.

v_gene	d_gene	abundance	j_gene	CDR3nt	CDR3aa
TRBV7-2	TRBD2	.	TRBJ2-3	TGTGCCAGCAGCCTACTAGCGGCCCGCACAGATACGCAGTATTTT	CASSLLAARTDTQYF
TRBV6-2/TRBV6-3	TRBD1	.	TRBJ1-2	TGTGCCAGCAGCGAAACGACAGGGGGCTTCAAGGGCTACACCTTC	CASSETTGGFKGYTF
TRBV13	TRBD1	once	TRBJ2-3	TGTGCCAGCAGCGAAGACAGGGGGCGCACAGATACGCAGTATTTT	CASSEDRGRTDTQYF
TRBV5-1	.	.	TRBJ1-1	TGCGCCAGCAGCTTGGTAAGCAGCGGCACTGAAGCTTTCTTT	CASSLVSSGTEAFF
TRBV7-2	.	.	TRBJ2-7	TGTGCCAGCAGCCAGGATGCTCAGCCCTCCTACGAGCAGTACTTC	CASSQDAQPSYEQYF
TRBV5-1	.	few	TRBJ1-5	TGCGCCAGCAGCTTGCGGGCAGGGGACAATCAGCCCCAGCATTTT	CASSLRAGDNQPQHF
TRBV24-1	.	.	TRBJ2-2	TGTGCCACCACTTCCAAACAGGGAGACACCGGGGAGCTGTTTTTT	CATTSKQGDTGELFF
TRBV28	TRBD1	.	TRBJ1-2	TGTGCCAGCAGTTCCCCCGGACAGGGCCATAACTATGGCTACACCTTC	CASSSPGQGHNYGYTF
TRBV5-4	TRBD1	.	TRBJ2-2	TGTGCCAGCAGCTTGCGACAGGGGGCCGACGGGGAGCTGTTTTTT	CASSLRQGADGELFF
TRBV7-6	TRBD2	.	TRBJ2-3	TGTGCCAGCAGCTTCAGCGGGGGGCTGACAGATACGCAGTATTTT	CASSFSGGLTDTQYF
TRBV12-3/TRBV12-4	.	.	TRBJ1-2	TGTGCCAGCACCCCTGGAGGGGTTGATGGCTACACCTTC	CASTPGGVDGYTF
TRBV19	.	.	TRBJ2-2	TGTGCCAGTAGTATAGATCTATTCACAGATCCGAACACCGGGGAGCTGTTTTTT	CASSIDLFTDPNTGELFF
TRBV2	TRBD1	.	TRBJ2-4	TGTGCCAGCAGGCCTAGGGGCCAGGGGGAGGCCAAAAACATTCAGTACTTC	CASRPRGQGEAKNIQYF